The subject of this entry is one TCR beta chain. Its antigen is unidentified. These data originate in a study of cytomegalovirus exposure and HLA in healthy donors. Study-level background: About 85 million unique TCRs from HLA-typed donors were held in an early release of data. Whole-study results and caveats: Among TCR beta chains of equal frequency, HLA-associated ones were more clonally expanded in a later analysis. Cytomegalovirus-associated TCR beta chains were listed, numbering 150 to 200. Cytomegalovirus status, reportedly, was diagnosed with high specificity and sensitivity by the classifier.

PCR involved 60 Vbeta and 13 Jbeta primers. Some clones are missing from TCRdb's copy, which holds only in-frame ones; the method was immunoSEQ multiplex PCR. The sample records 140,000 to 150,000 clones, around 84% being singletons. Per the germline V gene, CDR1 is SGHNT and CDR2 is YYREEE (reference sequence). The CDR3 has 13 amino acids. Trimming left V 4 bases short and J 5 bases short, with 10 bases between. The chain carries TRBV5-4 and TRBJ1-5, with D possibly TRBD1 on 6 matching bases. This TCR was sampled from a boy between 2 and 15 years old in good health and CMV-seronegative. Specimen: PBMCs. Here the CDR3 DNA reads TGTGCCAGCAGCCTGAACAGGGATCAGCCCCAGCATTTT. As protein: CASSLNRDQPQHF.